The T cell receptor (beta chain) under discussion was sequenced for a study of monozygotic twins with inflammatory bowel disease. Study-level points and caveats: A lone strong IBD-associated signal or clonotype found no support. No repertoire similarity difference was seen between concordant and discordant twins; power was possibly limited.

No T cells were sorted before total RNA was taken from whole blood. Germline loops: CDR1 MNHNS, CDR2 SASEGT. The CDR3 is 15 amino acids. Across eight separate reactions for each sample, cDNA was made. TCRdb reprocessed the 5' RACE reads and keeps a single row for each CDR3 protein, giving no DNA. This sample's table reports fewer than 350,000 distinct CDR3 sequences. Turning to this clonotype: Its target is not known.

Input material: blood. The sequence was collected from a human donor with ulcerative colitis or Crohn's disease, or a healthy co-twin of an affected twin (not recorded which). The chain is built from TRBV6-1 and TRBJ2-1; checking the TCRdb D call of TRBD1 is not possible without DNA. CDR3 in amino acids: CASSRPGQGRNEQFF.